This entry describes one T cell receptor (beta chain). No antigen is known for it. TCRdb's table, derived via immunoSEQ multiplex PCR, lists solely in-frame clones and lacks some. The sample includes under 150,000 clones, approximately 90% of them seen just once. The sample originates from a study of T cell responses to AZD1222 COVID-19 vaccine. Whole-study findings and limits: There were repertoire samples only from the period after the peak T cell response. As reported, nearly half of all spike-specific TCRs target variant regions that are unmutated. Spike-specific TCR repertoires showed rising breadth and depth after two AZD1222 doses. It should be noted that donors were predominantly white British and more often female, and clonal diversity was possibly underestimated.

Trimming removed 6 bases from V and 7 bases from J; junction bases left unmatched: 6. This CDR3 spans 15 amino acids. CDR1 and CDR2 (germline): SEHNR, FQNEAQ (reference sequence). This clonotype was obtained from an adult who received the AZD1222 COVID-19 vaccine. This specimen consisted of peripheral blood, obtained 28 days after the second AZD1222 dose. This chain links TRBV7-9 with TRBJ2-1, with TRBD2 matching over 13 bases. CDR3 bases: TGTGCCAGCAGGGCAACTAGCGGGGGGGCAAATGAGCAGTTCTTC. It translates to CASRATSGGANEQFF.